Presented here are 12 T cell receptor beta chains from one specimen sequenced in a study of blood T cell repertoires in COVID-19. Here immunoSEQ multiplex PCR was the method, and the copy in TCRdb shows in-frame clones only, minus some. The sample has roughly 330,000 clones, around 84% seen once. Sequencing was done on a sample of PBMCs or T cells enriched from blood (not recorded which). These receptors were collected from a woman between 18 and 30 years old who had recovered from COVID-19.

This sequence joins TRBV6-5 and TRBJ2-1; D is unresolved. V was pared by 4 bases and J by 7 bases, with 5 bases between. Per the germline V gene, CDR1 is MNHEY and CDR2 is SVGAGI. This CDR3 contains 11 residues. The CDR3 loop reads CASSFRNEQFF. DNA for the CDR3: TGTGCCAGCAGTTTCCGTAATGAGCAGTTCTTC.

This sequence joins TRBV10-3 and TRBJ1-6; 9 nucleotides align to TRBD1. Germline V gene sequence: CDR1 ENHRY, CDR2 SYGVKD. The CDR3 spans 15 residues. V lost 4 bases and J lost 7; bases outside the gene matches: 5. The CDR3 DNA reads as TGTGCCATCAGTGGGGACAGGGCGGAGAATTCACCCCTCCACTTT. It yields the protein CAISGDRAENSPLHF.

The chain carries TRBV18 and TRBJ2-5, with TRBD1 matching 8 bases. V was pared by 0 bases and J by 4 bases, with 4 bases of the junction left unmatched. This CDR3 spans 15 amino acids. The V gene's germline CDR1 is KGHSH and CDR2 LQKENI. CDR3 protein: CASSPPAGGPETQYF. CDR3 DNA sequence: TGTGCCAGCTCACCACCGGCAGGGGGCCCAGAGACCCAGTACTTC.

V usage is TRBV23-1 and J usage is TRBJ2-7; tentatively, D is TRBD2 (6 bases). Being an ORF, TRBV23-1 has a function that is uncertain. V lost 4 bases and J 2 bases, leaving 12 bases between the germline ends. CDR3 length: 14 residues. The CDR3 sequence: CASSRGRRAYEQYF. The DNA of the CDR3 is TGCGCCAGCAGTCGGGGTAGGAGGGCCTACGAGCAGTACTTC.

The chain links TRBV5-1 to TRBJ2-7; TRBD1 agrees at 9 bases. Germline CDR1 SGHRS, CDR2 YFSETQ. The J segment lost 0 bases and the V segment lost 4 bases, leaving 11 bases of the junction unmatched. The CDR3 spans 17 residues. The CDR3 nucleotides read TGCGCCAGCAGCCAGGACAGGGGCCTACCAAACTCCTACGAGCAGTACTTC. This codes for CASSQDRGLPNSYEQYF. Complete variable domain (other parts from reference TRBV5-1 and TRBJ2-7): KAGVTQTPRYLIKTRGQQVTLSCSPISGHRSVSWYQQTPGQGLQFLFEYFSETQRNKGNFPGRFSGRQFSNSRSEMNVSTLELGDSALYLCASSQDRGLPNSYEQYFGPGTRLTVT.

The CDR3 reads CASSKGQGTYEQYF. DNA for the CDR3: TGCGCCAGCAGCAAGGGACAGGGGACCTACGAGCAGTACTTC. The J gene is TRBJ2-7, the V gene TRBV5-1; 10 nucleotides match TRBD1. The CDR3 totals 14 residues. The germline V gene encodes CDR1 SGHRS and CDR2 YFSETQ. The V segment lost 4 bases and the J segment 2 bases; nucleotides outside the gene matches: 3.

This CDR3 is CATSASLNTEAFF. The CDR3 DNA reads TGTGCCACCAGTGCCTCCCTGAACACTGAAGCTTTCTTT. The rearrangement uses TRBV24-1 and TRBJ1-1; no reliable D call. Germline V gene lookup returns CDR1 KGHDR and CDR2 SFDVKD. The V and J ends lost 5 bases and 0 bases respectively, with 6 bases between them. The CDR3 length is 13 residues.

V and J are TRBV5-1 and TRBJ1-5; a weak D match, TRBD1 (6 bases). Looked up from germline, CDR1 is SGHRS and CDR2 is YFSETQ. The V end was cut by 4 bases, the J end by 6 bases, with 17 bases between. CDR3 length equals 15 residues. CDR3 DNA: TGCGCCAGCAGCGTCGTTCAGGGGCTCGGTCAGCCCCAGCATTTT. Protein sequence: CASSVVQGLGQPQHF. Supplemented by reference TRBV5-1 and TRBJ1-5, the full variable domain reads KAGVTQTPRYLIKTRGQQVTLSCSPISGHRSVSWYQQTPGQGLQFLFEYFSETQRNKGNFPGRFSGRQFSNSRSEMNVSTLELGDSALYLCASSVVQGLGQPQHFGDGTRLSIL.

V is TRBV5-1 and J is TRBJ2-5; 9 bases fit TRBD1. The germline gives CDR1 SGHRS, CDR2 YFSETQ. This CDR3 region has 13 residues. DNA of the CDR3: TGCGTTTCAACAGGGGGCTCGCAAGAGACCCAGTACTTC. Translated: CVSTGGSQETQYF.

This clone was picked up a small number of times. The gene calls are TRBV15 and TRBJ1-5; 7 nucleotides match TRBD1. V was pared by 4 bases and J by 0 bases, with 12 bases of the junction left unmatched. The germline CDR1 and CDR2 sequences are LNHNV and YYDKDF (reference sequence). The CDR3 extends over 18 amino acids. This CDR3 reads CATSTPRGGQSSNQPQHF. In DNA form, the CDR3 reads TGTGCCACCAGCACCCCCCGAGGGGGACAGAGTAGCAATCAGCCCCAGCATTTT.

The V and J genes are TRBV5-6 and TRBJ1-6, with TRBD1 as a possible D gene (6 bases). CDR1 SGHDT and CDR2 YYEEEE come from the germline V gene. V was trimmed by 2 bases and J by 4 bases, leaving 7 bases between them. There are 14 residues in the CDR3. CDR3 coding DNA: TGTGCCAGCAGCTTCGGACAGTATAATTCACCCCTCCACTTT. This sequence encodes CASSFGQYNSPLHF. The full variable domain, with the rest looked up from reference TRBV5-6 and TRBJ1-6, is DAGVTQSPTHLIKTRGQQVTLRCSPKSGHDTVSWYQQALGQGPQFIFQYYEEEERQRGNFPDRFSGHQFPNYSSELNVNALLLGDSALYLCASSFGQYNSPLHFGNGTRLTVT.

The chain couples TRBV27 to TRBJ1-5; D is ambiguous. This CDR3 comprises 15 residues. Deletions cut 3 bases from V and 0 bases from J, with 9 bases between. Germline lookup yields CDR1 MNHEY and CDR2 SMNVEV (reference sequence). The DNA for the CDR3 is TGTGCCAGCAGTTTCGGGAGGTATAGCAATCAGCCCCAGCATTTT. As protein: CASSFGRYSNQPQHF.